The rows below give T cell receptor beta chains drawn from one sample of a study of molecular identifiers for immune sequencing clone quantification. TCRdb fed the PCR reads into MiXCR, producing one record per CDR3 protein. The sample has 490,000 or so distinct CDR3 sequences; around 23% are singletons. Sequencing was done on a sample of naive CD8+ T cells from blood, with Jurkat cell RNA spiked in. These receptors were collected from a human donor in good health. Some libraries in this study had Jurkat cell RNA spiked in. CDR3s include the opening cysteine and the closing phenylalanine or tryptophan. The D gene is left open where the match is weak. Where a row states a size, it is once, few, many or the class of an expanded clone; other rows omit it.

v_gene	j_gene	abundance	d_gene	CDR3nt	CDR3aa
TRBV30	TRBJ2-6	many	TRBD1	TGTGCCTGGAGTGACCACCGGGACAGGGGCCTCTCTGGGGCCAACGTCCTGACTTTC	CAWSDHRDRGLSGANVLTF
TRBV7-2	TRBJ2-1	.	.	TGTGCCAGCAGCTTATTCGACGACTTCAATGAGCAGTTCTTC	CASSLFDDFNEQFF
TRBV2	TRBJ1-2	once	.	TGTGCCAGCAGTGGCCAGGGGAGTCCTGGCTACGCCTTC	CASSGQGSPGYAF
TRBV30	TRBJ1-1	few	.	TGTGCCTGGATGGTTACAGTTGAAGCTTTCTTT	CAWMVTVEAFF
TRBV20-1	TRBJ2-7	many	.	TGCAGTGCTAGCGACCGATTTAACGTCTACGAGCAGTACTTC	CSASDRFNVYEQYF
TRBV27	TRBJ1-5	few	TRBD1	TGTGCCAGCAGTAGACAGGGATCGGGGGGTCAGCCCCAGCATTTT	CASSRQGSGGQPQHF
TRBV11-1	TRBJ2-7	many	.	TGTGCCAGCAGCTTGGGGGTCGGTTCCTACGAGCAGTACTTC	CASSLGVGSYEQYF
TRBV7-9	TRBJ2-1	.	.	TGTGCCAGCAGCTATCAGGGGGAGCAGTTCTTC	CASSYQGEQFF
TRBV20-1	TRBJ2-2	.	.	TGCAGTGGGGCGAAGCTACCAGACACCGGGGAGCTGTTTTTT	CSGAKLPDTGELFF
TRBV4-3	TRBJ1-1	few	TRBD1	TGCGCCAGCAGCTATTGGGAGGGGGCGAACACTGAAGCTTTCTTT	CASSYWEGANTEAFF
TRBV4-3	TRBJ2-3	.	TRBD1	TGCGCCAGCAGCTGGGGACAGGGGACCACAGATACGCAGTATTTT	CASSWGQGTTDTQYF
TRBV18	TRBJ2-3	.	.	TGTGCCAGCTCACCACTGCCAGCTCCGCCGTCTTTT	CASSPLPAPPSF
TRBV29-1	TRBJ2-3	many	TRBD1	TGCAGCGTTGGTGTGGGACAGGGCACAGATACGCAGTATTTT	CSVGVGQGTDTQYF
TRBV4-3	TRBJ1-2	many	.	TGCGCCAGCAGCCAAGATCCGTATAACTATGGCTACACCTTC	CASSQDPYNYGYTF
TRBV7-2	TRBJ1-5	many	.	TGTGCCAGCAGCTTCCCCTCGGGGCAGCCCCAGCATTTT	CASSFPSGQPQHF
TRBV21-1	TRBJ2-5	.	.	TGTGCCAGCAGCACAGGCCGGACAGAAGAGACCCAGTACTTC	CASSTGRTEETQYF
TRBV30	TRBJ2-3	.	.	TGTGCCTGGAGTGTGACAGGCAACTCCTTCACAGATACGCAGTATTTT	CAWSVTGNSFTDTQYF
TRBV30	TRBJ2-7	few	TRBD1	TGTGCCTGGACTCCCGGGACAGGTCTCGGGGAGCAGTACTTC	CAWTPGTGLGEQYF
TRBV28	TRBJ2-1	.	.	TGTGCCAGCAGTACAGGGTACGAGGGATCCTACAATGAGCAGTTCTTC	CASSTGYEGSYNEQFF
TRBV12-3/TRBV12-4	TRBJ2-7	.	TRBD1	TGTGCCAGCAGCCACGGGACAGTCAGCTCCTACGAGCAGTACTTC	CASSHGTVSSYEQYF
TRBV30	TRBJ2-7	once	TRBD2	TGTGCCTGGGGTCCGGGACTAGCGGGAAGCTCCTACGAGCAGTACTTC	CAWGPGLAGSSYEQYF
TRBV9	TRBJ1-6	few	TRBD1	TGTGCCAGCAGCGTAGAGGGGACAGGGGCGCCTAATTCACCCCTCCACTTT	CASSVEGTGAPNSPLHF
TRBV27	TRBJ2-6	.	.	TGTGCCAGCAGTTTATGGGCGGGATCCCCCTCTGGGGCCAACGTCCTGACTTTC	CASSLWAGSPSGANVLTF
TRBV20-1	TRBJ1-2	.	TRBD1	TGCAGTGCTAAACGCCCACGACAGGGGGCTTATGGCTACACCTTC	CSAKRPRQGAYGYTF
TRBV7-9	TRBJ2-7	.	.	TGTGCCGGAGAGGACAGCTACGAGCAGTACTTC	CAGEDSYEQYF
TRBV4-3	TRBJ1-6	many	.	TGCGCCAGCAGCCAAGATCTTCGCAGGGGAAGCTCCTATAATTCACCCCTCCACTTT	CASSQDLRRGSSYNSPLHF
TRBV5-1	TRBJ2-7	few	TRBD1	TGCGCCAGCAGCTTGGCCGGGAGACAGGGGGCTCTCGGGCTCTACGAGCAGTACTTC	CASSLAGRQGALGLYEQYF
TRBV7-7	TRBJ2-5	.	TRBD2	TGTGCCAGCAGCTTAGTGATGGCTAGCGGGGGGGCCCGCGAGACCCGGTACTTC	CASSLVMASGGARETRYF
TRBV12-3/TRBV12-4	TRBJ2-5	few	TRBD2	TGTGCCAGCAATATGCGGGGACTAGCGGGTCAAGAGACCCAGTACTTC	CASNMRGLAGQETQYF
TRBV7-9	TRBJ1-1	many	.	TGTGCCAGCAGCTTAGGTCGGGGAAACACTGAAGCTTTCTTT	CASSLGRGNTEAFF
TRBV12-3/TRBV12-4	TRBJ2-1	.	.	TGTGCCAGCAGTACACAAGACACGCTCCAGGGGCAGTTCTTC	CASSTQDTLQGQFF